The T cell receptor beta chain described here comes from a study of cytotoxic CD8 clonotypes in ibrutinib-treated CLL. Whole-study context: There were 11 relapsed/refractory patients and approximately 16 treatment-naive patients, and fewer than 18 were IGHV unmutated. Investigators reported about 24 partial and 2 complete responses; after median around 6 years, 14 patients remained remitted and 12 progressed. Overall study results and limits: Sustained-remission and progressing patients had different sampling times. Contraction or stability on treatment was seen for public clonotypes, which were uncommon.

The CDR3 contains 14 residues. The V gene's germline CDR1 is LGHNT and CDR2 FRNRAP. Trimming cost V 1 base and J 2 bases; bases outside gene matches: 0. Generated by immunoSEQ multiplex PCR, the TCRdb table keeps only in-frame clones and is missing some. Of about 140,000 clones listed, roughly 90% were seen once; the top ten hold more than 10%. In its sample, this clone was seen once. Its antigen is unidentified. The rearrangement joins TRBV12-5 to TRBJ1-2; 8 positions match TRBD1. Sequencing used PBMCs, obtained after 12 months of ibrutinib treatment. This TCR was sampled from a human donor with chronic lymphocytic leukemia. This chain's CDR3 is CASGLGQGNYGYTF. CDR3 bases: TGTGCTAGTGGTTTGGGACAGGGGAACTATGGCTACACCTTC.